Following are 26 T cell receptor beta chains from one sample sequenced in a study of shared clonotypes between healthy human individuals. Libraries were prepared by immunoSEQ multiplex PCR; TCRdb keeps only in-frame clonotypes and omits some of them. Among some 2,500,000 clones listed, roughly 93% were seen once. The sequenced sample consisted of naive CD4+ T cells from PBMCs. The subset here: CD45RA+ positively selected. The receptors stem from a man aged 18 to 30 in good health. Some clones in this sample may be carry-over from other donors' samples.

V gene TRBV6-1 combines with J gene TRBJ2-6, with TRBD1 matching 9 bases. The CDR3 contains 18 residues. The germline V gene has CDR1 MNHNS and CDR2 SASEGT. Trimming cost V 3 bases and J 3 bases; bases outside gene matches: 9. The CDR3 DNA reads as TGTGCCAGCAGTGACCCCGGGACAGGGCTGGTTGGGGCCAACGTCCTGACTTTC. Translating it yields CASSDPGTGLVGANVLTF.

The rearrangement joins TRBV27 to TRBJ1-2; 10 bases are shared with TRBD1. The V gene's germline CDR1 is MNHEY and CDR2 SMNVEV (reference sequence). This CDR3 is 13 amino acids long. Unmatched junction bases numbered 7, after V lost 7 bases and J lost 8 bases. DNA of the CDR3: TGTGCCAGCAAGATTTCGACAGGGGGCGGCTACACCTTC. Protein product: CASKISTGGGYTF.

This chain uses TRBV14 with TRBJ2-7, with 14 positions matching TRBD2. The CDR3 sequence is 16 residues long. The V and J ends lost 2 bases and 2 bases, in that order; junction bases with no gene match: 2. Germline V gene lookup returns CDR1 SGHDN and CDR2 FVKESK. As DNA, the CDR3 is TGTGCCAGCAGCCAACTGGGACTAGCGGGAGCCTACGAGCAGTACTTC. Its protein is CASSQLGLAGAYEQYF. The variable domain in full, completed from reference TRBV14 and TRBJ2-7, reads EAGVTQFPSHSVIEKGQTVTLRCDPISGHDNLYWYRRVMGKEIKFLLHFVKESKQDESGMPNNRFLAERTGGTYSTLKVQPAELEDSGVYFCASSQLGLAGAYEQYFGPGTRLTVT.

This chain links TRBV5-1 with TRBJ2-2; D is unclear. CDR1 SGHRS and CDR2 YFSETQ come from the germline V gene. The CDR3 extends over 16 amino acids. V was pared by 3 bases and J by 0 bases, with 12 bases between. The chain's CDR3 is CASSSFVTPNTGELFF. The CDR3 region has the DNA TGCGCCAGCAGCTCTTTCGTCACGCCGAACACCGGGGAGCTGTTTTTT.

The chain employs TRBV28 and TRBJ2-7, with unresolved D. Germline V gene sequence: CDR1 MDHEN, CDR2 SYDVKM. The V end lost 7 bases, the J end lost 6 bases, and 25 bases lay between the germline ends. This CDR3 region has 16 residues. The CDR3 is CASTSDPRSAKVEQYF. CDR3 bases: TGTGCCAGCACTTCCGACCCCCGGAGTGCAAAGGTCGAGCAGTACTTC.

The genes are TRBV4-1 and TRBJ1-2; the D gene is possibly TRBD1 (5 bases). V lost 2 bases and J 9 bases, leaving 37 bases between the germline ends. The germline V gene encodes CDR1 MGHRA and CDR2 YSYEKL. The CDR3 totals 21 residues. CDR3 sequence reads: CASSQLLVPIAGQPGALRYTF. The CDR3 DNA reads TGCGCCAGCAGCCAACTTTTAGTACCTATTGCGGGGCAACCTGGGGCTCTTCGCTACACCTTC.

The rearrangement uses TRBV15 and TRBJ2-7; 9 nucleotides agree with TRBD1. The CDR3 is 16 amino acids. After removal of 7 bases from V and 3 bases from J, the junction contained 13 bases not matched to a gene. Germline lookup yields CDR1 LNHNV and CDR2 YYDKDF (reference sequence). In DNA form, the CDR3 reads TGTGCCACCACCGGGGGCCAGGACAGGGGCCTCTACGAGCAGTACTTC. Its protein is CATTGGQDRGLYEQYF.

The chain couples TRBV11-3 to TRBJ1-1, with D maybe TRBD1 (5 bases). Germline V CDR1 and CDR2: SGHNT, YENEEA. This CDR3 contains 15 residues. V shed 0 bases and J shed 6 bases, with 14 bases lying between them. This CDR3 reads CASSLDSGRASEAFF. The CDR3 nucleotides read TGTGCCAGCAGCTTAGACAGCGGCAGGGCTTCTGAAGCTTTCTTT. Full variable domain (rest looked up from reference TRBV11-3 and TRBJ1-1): EAGVVQSPRYKIIEKKQPVAFWCNPISGHNTLYWYLQNLGQGPELLIRYENEEAVDDSQLPKDRFSAERLKGVDSTLKIQPAELGDSAVYLCASSLDSGRASEAFFGQGTRLTVV.

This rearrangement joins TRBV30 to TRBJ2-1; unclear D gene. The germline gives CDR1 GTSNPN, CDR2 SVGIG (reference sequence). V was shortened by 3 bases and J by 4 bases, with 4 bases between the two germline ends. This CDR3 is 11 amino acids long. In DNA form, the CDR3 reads TGTGCCTGGAGCCGATACAATGAGCAGTTCTTC. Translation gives CAWSRYNEQFF.

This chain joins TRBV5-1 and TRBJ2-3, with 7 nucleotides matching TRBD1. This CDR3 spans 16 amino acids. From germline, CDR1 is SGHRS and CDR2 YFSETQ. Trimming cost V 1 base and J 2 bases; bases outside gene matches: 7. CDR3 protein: CASSLKGAGFTDTQYF. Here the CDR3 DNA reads TGCGCCAGCAGCTTGAAGGGGGCAGGGTTCACAGATACGCAGTATTTT. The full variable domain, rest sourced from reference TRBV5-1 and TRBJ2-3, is KAGVTQTPRYLIKTRGQQVTLSCSPISGHRSVSWYQQTPGQGLQFLFEYFSETQRNKGNFPGRFSGRQFSNSRSEMNVSTLELGDSALYLCASSLKGAGFTDTQYFGPGTRLTVL.

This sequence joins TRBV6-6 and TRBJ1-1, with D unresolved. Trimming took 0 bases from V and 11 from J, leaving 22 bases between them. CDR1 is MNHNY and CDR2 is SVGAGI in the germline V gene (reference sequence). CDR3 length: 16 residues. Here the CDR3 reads CASSYSIAGTGSKAFF. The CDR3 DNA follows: TGTGCCAGCAGTTACTCGATAGCTGGCACGGGATCAAAGGCTTTCTTT.

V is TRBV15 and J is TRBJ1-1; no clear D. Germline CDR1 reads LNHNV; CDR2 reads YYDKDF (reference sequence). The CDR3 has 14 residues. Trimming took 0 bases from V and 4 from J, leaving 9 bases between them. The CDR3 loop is CATSRDPGITEAFF. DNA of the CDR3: TGTGCCACCAGCAGAGATCCGGGAATCACTGAAGCTTTCTTT.

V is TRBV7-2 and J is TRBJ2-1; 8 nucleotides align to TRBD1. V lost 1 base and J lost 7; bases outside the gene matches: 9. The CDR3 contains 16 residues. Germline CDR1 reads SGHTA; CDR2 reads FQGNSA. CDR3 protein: CASSLVPRGRGNEQFF. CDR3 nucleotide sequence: TGTGCCAGCAGCTTAGTCCCCAGGGGGCGCGGGAATGAGCAGTTCTTC.

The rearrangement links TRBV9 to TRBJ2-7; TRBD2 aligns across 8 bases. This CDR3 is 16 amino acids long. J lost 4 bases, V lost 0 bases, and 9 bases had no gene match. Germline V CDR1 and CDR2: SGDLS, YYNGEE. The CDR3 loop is CASSVAASGLLYEQYF. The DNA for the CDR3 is TGTGCCAGCAGCGTAGCCGCTAGCGGGCTACTATACGAGCAGTACTTC.

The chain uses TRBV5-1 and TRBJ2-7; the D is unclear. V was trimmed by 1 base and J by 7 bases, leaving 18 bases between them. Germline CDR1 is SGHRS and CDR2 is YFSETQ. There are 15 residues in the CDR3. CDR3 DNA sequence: TGCGCCAGCAGCTTGATCCCAGAAACGGGTAGTGAGCAGTACTTC. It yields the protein CASSLIPETGSEQYF.

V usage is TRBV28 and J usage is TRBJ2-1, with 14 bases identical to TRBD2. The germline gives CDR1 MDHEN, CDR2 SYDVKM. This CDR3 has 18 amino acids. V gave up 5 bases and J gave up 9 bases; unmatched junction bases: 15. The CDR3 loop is CASSRGLAGALLDREQFF. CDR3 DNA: TGTGCCAGCAGTCGGGGACTAGCGGGGGCCCTATTGGATCGTGAGCAGTTCTTC. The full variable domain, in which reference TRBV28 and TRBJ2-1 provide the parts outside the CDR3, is DVKVTQSSRYLVKRTGEKVFLECVQDMDHENMFWYRQDPGLGLRLIYFSYDVKMKEKGDIPEGYSVSREKKERFSLILESASTNQTSMYLCASSRGLAGALLDREQFFGPGTRLTVL.

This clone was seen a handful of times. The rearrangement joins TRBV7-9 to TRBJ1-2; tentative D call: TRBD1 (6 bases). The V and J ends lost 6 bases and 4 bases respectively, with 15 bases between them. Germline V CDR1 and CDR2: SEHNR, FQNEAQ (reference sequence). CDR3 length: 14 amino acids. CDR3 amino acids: CASSSNTGTYGYTF. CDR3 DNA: TGTGCCAGCAGTTCCAACACAGGGACCTATGGCTACACCTTC.

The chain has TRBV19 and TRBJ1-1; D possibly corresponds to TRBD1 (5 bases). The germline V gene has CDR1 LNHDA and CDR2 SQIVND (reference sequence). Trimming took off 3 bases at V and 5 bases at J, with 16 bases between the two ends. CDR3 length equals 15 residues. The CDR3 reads CASSMGQGYLTEAFF. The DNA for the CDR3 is TGTGCCAGTAGTATGGGTCAGGGATATTTAACTGAAGCTTTCTTT.

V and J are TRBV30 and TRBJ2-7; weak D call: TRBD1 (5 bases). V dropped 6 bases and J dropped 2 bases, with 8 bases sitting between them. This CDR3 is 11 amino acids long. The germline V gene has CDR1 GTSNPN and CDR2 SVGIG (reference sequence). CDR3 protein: CACDRPYEQYF. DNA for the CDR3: TGTGCCTGCGACAGACCCTACGAGCAGTACTTC.

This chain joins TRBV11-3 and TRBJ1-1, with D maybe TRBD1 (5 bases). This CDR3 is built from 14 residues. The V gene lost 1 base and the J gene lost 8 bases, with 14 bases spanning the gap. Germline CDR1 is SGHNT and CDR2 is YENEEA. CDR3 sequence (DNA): TGTGCCAGCAGCTTAGGTGGGACGGCAAAGGAAGCTTTCTTT. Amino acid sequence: CASSLGGTAKEAFF.

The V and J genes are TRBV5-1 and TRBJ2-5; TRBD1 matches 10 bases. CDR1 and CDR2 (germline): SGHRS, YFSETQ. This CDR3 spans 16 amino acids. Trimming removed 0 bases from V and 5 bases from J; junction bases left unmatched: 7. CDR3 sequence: CASSLAGTGASETQYF. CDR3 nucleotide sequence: TGCGCCAGCAGCTTGGCCGGGACAGGGGCGTCGGAGACCCAGTACTTC.

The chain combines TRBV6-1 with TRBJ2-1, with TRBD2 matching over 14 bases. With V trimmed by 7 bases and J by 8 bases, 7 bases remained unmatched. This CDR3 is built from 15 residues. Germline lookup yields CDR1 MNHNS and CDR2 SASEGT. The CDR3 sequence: CASIWTSGRWDEQFF. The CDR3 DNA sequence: TGTGCCAGCATTTGGACTAGCGGGAGGTGGGATGAGCAGTTCTTC.

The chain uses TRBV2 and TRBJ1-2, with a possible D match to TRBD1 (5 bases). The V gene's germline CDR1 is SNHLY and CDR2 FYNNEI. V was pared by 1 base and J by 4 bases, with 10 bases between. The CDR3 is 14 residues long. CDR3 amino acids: CASSEEKGSYGYTF. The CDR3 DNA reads TGTGCCAGCAGTGAAGAGAAGGGGAGCTATGGCTACACCTTC.

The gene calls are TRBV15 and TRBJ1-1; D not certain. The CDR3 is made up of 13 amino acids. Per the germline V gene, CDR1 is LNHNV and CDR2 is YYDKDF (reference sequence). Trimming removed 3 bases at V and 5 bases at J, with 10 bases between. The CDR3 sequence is CATSSPAGTEAFF. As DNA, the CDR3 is TGTGCCACCAGCAGCCCGGCGGGGACTGAAGCTTTCTTT. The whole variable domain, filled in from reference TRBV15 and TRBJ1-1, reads DAMVIQNPRYQVTQFGKPVTLSCSQTLNHNVMYWYQQKSSQAPKLLFHYYDKDFNNEADTPDNFQSRRPNTSFCFLDIRSPGLGDTAMYLCATSSPAGTEAFFGQGTRLTVV.

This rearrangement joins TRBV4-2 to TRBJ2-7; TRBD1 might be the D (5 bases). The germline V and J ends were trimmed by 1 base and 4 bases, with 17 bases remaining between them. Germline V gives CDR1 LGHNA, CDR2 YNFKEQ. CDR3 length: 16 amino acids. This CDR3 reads CASSQAAAQVGYEQYF. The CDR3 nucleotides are TGTGCCAGCAGCCAAGCCGCCGCACAGGTTGGATACGAGCAGTACTTC.

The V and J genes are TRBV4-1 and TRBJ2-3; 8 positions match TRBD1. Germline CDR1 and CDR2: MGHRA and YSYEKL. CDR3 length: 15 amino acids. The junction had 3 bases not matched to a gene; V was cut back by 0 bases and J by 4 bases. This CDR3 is CASSQDGQGADTQYF. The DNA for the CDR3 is TGCGCCAGCAGCCAAGATGGACAGGGTGCAGATACGCAGTATTTT.